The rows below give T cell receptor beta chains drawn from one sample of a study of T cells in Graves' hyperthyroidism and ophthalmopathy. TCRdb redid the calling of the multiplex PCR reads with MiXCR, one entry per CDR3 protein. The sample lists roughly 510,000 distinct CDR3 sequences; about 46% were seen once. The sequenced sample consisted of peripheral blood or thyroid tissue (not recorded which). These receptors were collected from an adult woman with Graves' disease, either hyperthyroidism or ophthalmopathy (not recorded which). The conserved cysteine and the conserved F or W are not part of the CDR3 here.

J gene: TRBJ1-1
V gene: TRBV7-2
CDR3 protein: ASSLHPGGQSEAF

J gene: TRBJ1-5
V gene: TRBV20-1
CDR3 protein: SALARDGNQPQH

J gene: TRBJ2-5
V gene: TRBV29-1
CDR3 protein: SVVPSGSLYEPQY

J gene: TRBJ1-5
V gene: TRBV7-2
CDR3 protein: ASTLQGESPQH

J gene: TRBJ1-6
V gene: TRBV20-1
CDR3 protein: SARKSGPNSPLH

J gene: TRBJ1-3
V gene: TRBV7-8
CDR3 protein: ASSLAGQGRNTIY

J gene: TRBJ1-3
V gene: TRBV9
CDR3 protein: ARSDGGSSGNTIY

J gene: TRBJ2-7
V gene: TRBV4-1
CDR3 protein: ASSHPDTASYEQY

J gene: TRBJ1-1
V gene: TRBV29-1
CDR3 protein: SVGFGGTEAF

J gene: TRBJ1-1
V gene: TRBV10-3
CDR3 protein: ATSDLGGNTEAF

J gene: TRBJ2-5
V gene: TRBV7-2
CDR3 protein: ASSPGTGGLKTQY

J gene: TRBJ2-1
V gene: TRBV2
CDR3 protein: ASIPDRGNEQF

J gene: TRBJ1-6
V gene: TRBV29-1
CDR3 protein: SVDAGFAPSSSPLH

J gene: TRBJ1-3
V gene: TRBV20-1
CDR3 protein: SAFQDSGNTIY

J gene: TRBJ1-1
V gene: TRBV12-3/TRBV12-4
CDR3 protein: ASRQAVNTEAF

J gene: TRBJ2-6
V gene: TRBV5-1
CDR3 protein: ASSLDREANVLT

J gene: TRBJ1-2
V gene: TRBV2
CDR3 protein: ASTGDVAYYGYT

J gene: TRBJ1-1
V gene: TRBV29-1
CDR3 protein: SVSPGDTEAF

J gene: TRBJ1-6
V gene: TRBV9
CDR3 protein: ASSVGGGRGNSPLH

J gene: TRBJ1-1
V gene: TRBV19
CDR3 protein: ASRIGGPDTEAF

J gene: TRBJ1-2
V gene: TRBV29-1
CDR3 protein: SYGTTTNYGYT

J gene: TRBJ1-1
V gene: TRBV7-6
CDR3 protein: ASSLDHGDTEAF

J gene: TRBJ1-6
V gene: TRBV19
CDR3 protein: AIKWSHRDSSPLH

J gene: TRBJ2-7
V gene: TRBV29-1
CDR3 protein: SVDLGHSYEQY

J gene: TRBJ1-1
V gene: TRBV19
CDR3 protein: ASSIAGRNTEAF

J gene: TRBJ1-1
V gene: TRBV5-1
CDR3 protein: ASSPYNVGLDTEAF